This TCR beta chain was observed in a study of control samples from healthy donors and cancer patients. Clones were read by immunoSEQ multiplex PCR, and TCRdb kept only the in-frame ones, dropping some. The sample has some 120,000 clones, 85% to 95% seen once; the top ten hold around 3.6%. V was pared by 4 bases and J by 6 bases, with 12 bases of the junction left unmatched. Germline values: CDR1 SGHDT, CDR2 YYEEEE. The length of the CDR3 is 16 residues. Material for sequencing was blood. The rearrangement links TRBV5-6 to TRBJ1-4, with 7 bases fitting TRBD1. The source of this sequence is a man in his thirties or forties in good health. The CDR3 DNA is TGTGCCAGCAGCCTGGACAGGCCGGTGTCATATGAAAAACTGTTTTTT. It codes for CASSLDRPVSYEKLFF.